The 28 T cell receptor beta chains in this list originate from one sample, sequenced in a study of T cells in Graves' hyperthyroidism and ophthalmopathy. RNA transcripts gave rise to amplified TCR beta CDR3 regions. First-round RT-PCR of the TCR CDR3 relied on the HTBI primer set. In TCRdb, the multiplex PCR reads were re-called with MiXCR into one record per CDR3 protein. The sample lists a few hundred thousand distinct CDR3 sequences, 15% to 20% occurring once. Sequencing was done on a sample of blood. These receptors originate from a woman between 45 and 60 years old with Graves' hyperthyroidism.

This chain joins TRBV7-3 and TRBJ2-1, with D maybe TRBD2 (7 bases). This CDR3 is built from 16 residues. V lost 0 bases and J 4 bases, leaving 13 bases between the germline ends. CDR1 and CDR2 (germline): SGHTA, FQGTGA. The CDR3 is CASSLTSAGAYNEQFF. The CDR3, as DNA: TGTGCCAGCAGCTTAACTTCGGCGGGGGCTTACAATGAGCAGTTCTTC.

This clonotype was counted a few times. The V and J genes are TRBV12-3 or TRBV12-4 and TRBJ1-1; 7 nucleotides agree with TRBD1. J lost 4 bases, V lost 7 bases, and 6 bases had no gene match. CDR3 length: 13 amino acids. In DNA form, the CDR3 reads TGTGCCAGCAACGATCAGGGGGGCACTGAAGCTTTCTTT. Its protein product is CASNDQGGTEAFF.

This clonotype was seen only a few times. The CDR3 loop is CASSQAQGGAGGANVLTF. The CDR3 DNA reads as TGTGCCAGCAGCCAGGCTCAAGGGGGAGCGGGTGGGGCCAACGTCCTGACTTTC. The V gene is TRBV4-2, the J gene TRBJ2-6; either TRBD1 or TRBD2 may fit D (6 bases each). In germline, CDR1 is LGHNA, CDR2 YNFKEQ. The V and J ends lost 3 bases and 3 bases respectively, with 18 bases between them. The CDR3 sequence is 18 residues long.

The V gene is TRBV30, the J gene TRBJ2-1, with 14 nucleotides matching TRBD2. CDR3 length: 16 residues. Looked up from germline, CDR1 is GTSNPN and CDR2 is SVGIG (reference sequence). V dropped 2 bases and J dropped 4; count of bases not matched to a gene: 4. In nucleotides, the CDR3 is TGTGCCTGGAGTTACGGACTAGCGGGGGGATACAATGAGCAGTTCTTC. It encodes CAWSYGLAGGYNEQFF.

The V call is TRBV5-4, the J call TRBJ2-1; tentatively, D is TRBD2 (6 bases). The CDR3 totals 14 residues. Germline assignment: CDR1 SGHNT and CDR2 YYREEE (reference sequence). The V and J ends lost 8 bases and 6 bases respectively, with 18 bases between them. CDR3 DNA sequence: TGTGCCAGTATTGGGAGAGCCGGGAGCAATGAGCAGTTCTTC. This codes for CASIGRAGSNEQFF.

The CDR3 DNA reads TGTGCCACCAGTGATTCTGAATATGGCTACACCTTC. Translation gives CATSDSEYGYTF. V is TRBV24-1 and J is TRBJ1-2; no reliable D call. The V end was cut by 2 bases, the J end by 5 bases, with 5 bases between. From germline, CDR1 is KGHDR and CDR2 SFDVKD. The CDR3 extends over 12 amino acids.

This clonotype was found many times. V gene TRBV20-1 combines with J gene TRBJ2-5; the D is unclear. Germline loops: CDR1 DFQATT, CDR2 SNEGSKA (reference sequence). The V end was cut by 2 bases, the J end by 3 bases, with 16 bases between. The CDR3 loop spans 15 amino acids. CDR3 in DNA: TGCAGTGCTAGACCCTTAGTGGTAGAAAAAGAGACCCAGTACTTC. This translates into CSARPLVVEKETQYF.

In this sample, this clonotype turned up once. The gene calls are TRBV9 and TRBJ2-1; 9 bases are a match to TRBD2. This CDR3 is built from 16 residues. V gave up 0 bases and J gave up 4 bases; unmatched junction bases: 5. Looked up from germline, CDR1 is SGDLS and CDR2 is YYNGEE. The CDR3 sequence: CASSVAIAGVYNEQFF. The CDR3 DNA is TGTGCCAGCAGCGTAGCTATAGCGGGGGTTTACAATGAGCAGTTCTTC.

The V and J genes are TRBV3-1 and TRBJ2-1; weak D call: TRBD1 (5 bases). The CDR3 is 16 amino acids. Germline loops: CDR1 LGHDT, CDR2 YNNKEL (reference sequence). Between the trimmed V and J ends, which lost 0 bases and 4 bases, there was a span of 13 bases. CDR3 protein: CASSQDLTGSYNEQFF. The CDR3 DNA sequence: TGTGCCAGCAGCCAAGATCTTACAGGCTCGTACAATGAGCAGTTCTTC.

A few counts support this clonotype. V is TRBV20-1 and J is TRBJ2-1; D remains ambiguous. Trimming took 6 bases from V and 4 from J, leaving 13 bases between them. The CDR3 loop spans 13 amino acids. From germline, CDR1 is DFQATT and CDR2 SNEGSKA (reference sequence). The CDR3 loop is CSAQSGIYNEQFF. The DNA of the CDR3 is TGCAGTGCCCAAAGTGGGATTTACAATGAGCAGTTCTTC.

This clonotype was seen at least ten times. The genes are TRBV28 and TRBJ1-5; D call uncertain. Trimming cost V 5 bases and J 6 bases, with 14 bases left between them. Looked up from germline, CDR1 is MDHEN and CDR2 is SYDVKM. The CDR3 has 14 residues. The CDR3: CASSVEGGRQPQHF. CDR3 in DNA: TGTGCCAGCAGTGTTGAAGGAGGGCGTCAGCCCCAGCATTTT.

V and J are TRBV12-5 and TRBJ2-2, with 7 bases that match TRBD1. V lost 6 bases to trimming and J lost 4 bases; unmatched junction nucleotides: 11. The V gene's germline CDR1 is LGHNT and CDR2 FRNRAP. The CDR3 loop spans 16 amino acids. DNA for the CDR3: TGTGCTAGTGGCCTCCCCCGACAGGGCCCCACCGGGGAGCTGTTTTTT. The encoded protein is CASGLPRQGPTGELFF.

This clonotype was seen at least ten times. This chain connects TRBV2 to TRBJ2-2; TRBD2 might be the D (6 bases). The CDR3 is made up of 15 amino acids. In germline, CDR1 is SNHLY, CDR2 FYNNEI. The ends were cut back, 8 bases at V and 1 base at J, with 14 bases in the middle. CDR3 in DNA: TGTGCCAGCGTGCGATCAGCGGGGAACACCGGGGAGCTGTTTTTT. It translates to CASVRSAGNTGELFF. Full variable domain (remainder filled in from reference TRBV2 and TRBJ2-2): EPEVTQTPSHQVTQMGQEVILRCVPISNHLYFYWYRQILGQKVEFLVSFYNNEISEKSEIFDDQFSVERPDGSNFTLKIRSTKLEDSAMYFCASVRSAGNTGELFFGEGSRLTVL.

CDR3 nucleotides: TGTGCCAGTAGTATAGTCCAGACGGGCTGGATGGATCAGCCCCAGCATTTT. It yields the protein CASSIVQTGWMDQPQHF. The chain couples TRBV19 to TRBJ1-5; D gene ambiguous. The CDR3 has 17 residues. V lost 1 base and J 5 bases, leaving 18 bases between the germline ends. Per the germline V gene, CDR1 is LNHDA and CDR2 is SQIVND (reference sequence).

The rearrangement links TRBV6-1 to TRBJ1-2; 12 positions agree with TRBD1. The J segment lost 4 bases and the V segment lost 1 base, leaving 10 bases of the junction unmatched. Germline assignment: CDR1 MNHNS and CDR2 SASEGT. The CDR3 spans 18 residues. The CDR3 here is CASSEEGSGQGAGYGYTF. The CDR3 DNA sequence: TGTGCCAGCAGTGAAGAAGGGTCGGGACAGGGGGCTGGCTATGGCTACACCTTC.

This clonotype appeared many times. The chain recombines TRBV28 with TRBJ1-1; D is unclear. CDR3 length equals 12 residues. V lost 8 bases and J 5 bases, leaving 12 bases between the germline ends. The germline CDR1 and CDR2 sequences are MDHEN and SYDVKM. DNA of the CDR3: TGTGCCAGCTCCATGGAAGGGACTGAAGCTTTCTTT. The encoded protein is CASSMEGTEAFF.

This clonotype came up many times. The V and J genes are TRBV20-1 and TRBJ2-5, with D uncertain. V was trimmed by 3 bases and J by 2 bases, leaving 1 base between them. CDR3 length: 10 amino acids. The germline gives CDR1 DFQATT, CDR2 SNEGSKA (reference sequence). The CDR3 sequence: CSARQETQYF. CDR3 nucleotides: TGCAGTGCTAGGCAAGAGACCCAGTACTTC.

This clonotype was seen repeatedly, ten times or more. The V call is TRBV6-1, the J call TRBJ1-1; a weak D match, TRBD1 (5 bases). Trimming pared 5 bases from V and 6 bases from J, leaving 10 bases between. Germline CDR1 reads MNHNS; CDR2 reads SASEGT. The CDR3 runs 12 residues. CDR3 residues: CASSSRGAEAFF. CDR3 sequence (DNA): TGTGCCAGCAGTTCGCGAGGGGCTGAAGCTTTCTTT.

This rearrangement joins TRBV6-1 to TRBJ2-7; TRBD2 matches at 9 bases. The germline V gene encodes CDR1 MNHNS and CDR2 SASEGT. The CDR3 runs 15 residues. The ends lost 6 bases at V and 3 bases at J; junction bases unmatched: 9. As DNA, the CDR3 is TGTGCCAGCAGCCCCGGTAGCGGGAGTGTCTACGAGCAGTACGTC. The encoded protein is CASSPGSGSVYEQYV.

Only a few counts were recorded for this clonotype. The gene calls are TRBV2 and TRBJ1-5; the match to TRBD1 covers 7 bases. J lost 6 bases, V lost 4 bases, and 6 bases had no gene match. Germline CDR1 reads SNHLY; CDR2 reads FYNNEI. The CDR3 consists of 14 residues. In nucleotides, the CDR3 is TGTGCCAGCAGTGGACAGGGTCAGAGTCAGCCCCAGCATTTT. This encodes CASSGQGQSQPQHF.

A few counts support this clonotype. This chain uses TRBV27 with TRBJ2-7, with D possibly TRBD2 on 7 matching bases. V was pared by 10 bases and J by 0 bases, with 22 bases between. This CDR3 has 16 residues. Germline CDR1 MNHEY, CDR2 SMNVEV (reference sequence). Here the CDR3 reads CAIHPGGRYNSYEQYV. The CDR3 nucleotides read TGTGCCATTCACCCGGGGGGCCGATATAACTCCTACGAGCAGTACGTC.

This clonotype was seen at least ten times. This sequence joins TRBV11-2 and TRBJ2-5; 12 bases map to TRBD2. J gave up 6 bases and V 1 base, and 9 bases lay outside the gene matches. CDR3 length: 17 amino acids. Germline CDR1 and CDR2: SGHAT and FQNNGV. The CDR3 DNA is TGTGCCAGCAGCTTAGGACTAGCGGGGGCACGCCTTAAGACCCAGTACTTC. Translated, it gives CASSLGLAGARLKTQYF.

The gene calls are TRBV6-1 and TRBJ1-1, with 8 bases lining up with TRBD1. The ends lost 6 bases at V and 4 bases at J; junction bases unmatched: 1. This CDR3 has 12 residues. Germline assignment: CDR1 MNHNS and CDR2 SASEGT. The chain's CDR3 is CASRTGVTEAFF. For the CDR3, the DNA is TGTGCCAGCAGGACAGGGGTCACTGAAGCTTTCTTT.

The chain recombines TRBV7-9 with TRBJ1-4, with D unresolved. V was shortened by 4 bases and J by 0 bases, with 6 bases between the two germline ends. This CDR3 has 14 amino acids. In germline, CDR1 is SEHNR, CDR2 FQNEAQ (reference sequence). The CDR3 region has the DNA TGTGCCAGCAGCTCGGAGGCAACTAATGAAAAACTGTTTTTT. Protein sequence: CASSSEATNEKLFF.

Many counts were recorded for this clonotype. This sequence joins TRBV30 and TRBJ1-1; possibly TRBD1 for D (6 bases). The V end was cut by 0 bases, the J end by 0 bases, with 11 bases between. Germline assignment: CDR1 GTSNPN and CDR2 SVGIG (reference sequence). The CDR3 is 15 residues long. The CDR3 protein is CAWSVRGHLNTEAFF. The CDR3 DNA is TGTGCCTGGAGTGTAAGGGGACACTTGAACACTGAAGCTTTCTTT.

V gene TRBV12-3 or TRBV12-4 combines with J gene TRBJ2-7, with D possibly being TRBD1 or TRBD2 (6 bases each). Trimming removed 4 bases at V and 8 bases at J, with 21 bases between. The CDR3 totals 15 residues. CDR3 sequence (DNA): TGTGCCAGCAGTTCGGCGGACCCATTCGGGGGCAAGCAGTACGTC. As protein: CASSSADPFGGKQYV.

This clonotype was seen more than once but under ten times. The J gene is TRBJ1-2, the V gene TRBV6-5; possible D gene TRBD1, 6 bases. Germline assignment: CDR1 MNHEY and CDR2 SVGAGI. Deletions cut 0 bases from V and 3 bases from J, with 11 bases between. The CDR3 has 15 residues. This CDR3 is CASSYSGGGDYGYTF. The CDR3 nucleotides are TGTGCCAGCAGTTACTCGGGAGGGGGGGACTATGGCTACACCTTC.

CDR3 DNA sequence: TGTGCCAGCAGCTTCGGGACAGGGCTCTCAGTACAGCATTTT. Protein product: CASSFGTGLSVQHF. This rearrangement joins TRBV5-6 to TRBJ1-5, with 9 positions matching TRBD1. The germline gives CDR1 SGHDT, CDR2 YYEEEE. V gave up 2 bases and J gave up 13 bases; unmatched junction bases: 10. This CDR3 comprises 14 residues.